Listed here are 21 T cell receptor beta chains from one sample, sequenced in a study of cytomegalovirus exposure and HLA in healthy donors. This PCR relied on a set of 60 Vbeta primers and 13 Jbeta primers. Repertoires were generated with immunoSEQ multiplex PCR, while TCRdb's copy carries only in-frame clones and drops some. The table lists 65,000 to 85,000 clones, about three quarters of them singletons, with approximately 3.2% in the top ten. Sequencing was done on a sample of PBMCs. The receptors come from a man in his forties or fifties in good health and CMV-seropositive.

The chain employs TRBV27 and TRBJ2-7; 8 nucleotides match TRBD2. Germline loops: CDR1 MNHEY, CDR2 SMNVEV (reference sequence). The CDR3 is 15 residues long. The V gene end was trimmed by 3 bases and the J gene end by 5 bases; junction bases not matched to a gene: 9. The CDR3, as DNA: TGTGCCAGCAGTTTTCGCACATCGGGGGGGGACGAGCAGTACTTC. Its translation: CASSFRTSGGDEQYF.

The V call is TRBV6-6, the J call TRBJ1-2, with 7 bases matching TRBD1. The CDR3 contains 14 residues. The V and J ends lost 7 bases and 5 bases, in that order; junction bases with no gene match: 10. Germline CDR1 MNHNY, CDR2 SVGAGI (reference sequence). DNA for the CDR3: TGTGCCAGCACCATAGACAGGGCTCGATATGGCTACACCTTC. Translated, it gives CASTIDRARYGYTF.

The chain uses TRBV11-3 and TRBJ2-7, with no clear D. V was clipped by 4 bases and J by 6 bases, with 10 bases between them. The CDR3 is made up of 12 amino acids. The germline V gene has CDR1 SGHNT and CDR2 YENEEA. DNA of the CDR3: TGTGCCAGCAGCTCAGGCTTATCCGAGCAGTACTTC. It codes for CASSSGLSEQYF.

This clone was seen only once. The rearrangement joins TRBV7-8 to TRBJ2-7; 8 positions agree with TRBD1. V trimming: 2 bases; J trimming: 7 bases; junction bases outside the gene matches: 13. CDR1 and CDR2 (germline): SGHVS, FQNEAQ. CDR3 length equals 16 residues. CDR3 nucleotide sequence: TGTGCCAGCAGCTTACCCCTGGCAGGGGGCACGGGGGAGCAGTACTTC. Translated, it gives CASSLPLAGGTGEQYF.

The chain combines TRBV5-6 with TRBJ1-1; TRBD1 might be the D (6 bases). The CDR3 covers 14 residues. V was pared by 6 bases and J by 0 bases, with 12 bases between. Germline loops: CDR1 SGHDT, CDR2 YYEEEE. For the CDR3, the DNA is TGTGCCAGCACCGGACAGATCATGAACACTGAAGCTTTCTTT. It is translated as CASTGQIMNTEAFF. Looking up the rest from reference TRBV5-6 and TRBJ1-1 gives the full variable domain: DAGVTQSPTHLIKTRGQQVTLRCSPKSGHDTVSWYQQALGQGPQFIFQYYEEEERQRGNFPDRFSGHQFPNYSSELNVNALLLGDSALYLCASTGQIMNTEAFFGQGTRLTVV.

This clone was seen a few times. The J gene is TRBJ2-6, the V gene TRBV6-4; maybe TRBD2 (7 bases). CDR1 is MRHNA, CDR2 SNTAGT, per germline. V was cut by 3 bases and J by 2 bases, with 11 bases left in between. The CDR3 covers 16 residues. The DNA for the CDR3 is TGTGCCAGCAGTGAGGGGGGGGCTACTGGGGCCAACGTCCTGACTTTC. Protein: CASSEGGATGANVLTF.

This chain links TRBV7-8 with TRBJ2-1; 7 positions agree with TRBD2. CDR1 SGHVS and CDR2 FQNEAQ come from the germline V gene. V lost 2 bases to trimming and J lost 3 bases; unmatched junction nucleotides: 13. This CDR3 contains 18 residues. The CDR3 protein is CASSLLGQVGGSYNEQFF. CDR3 nucleotide sequence: TGTGCCAGCAGCTTATTAGGGCAGGTGGGCGGGAGCTACAATGAGCAGTTCTTC.

The V and J genes are TRBV5-6 and TRBJ2-5; 7 positions agree with TRBD1. V trimming: 4 bases; J trimming: 2 bases; junction bases outside the gene matches: 5. The CDR3 loop spans 14 amino acids. Germline V gene lookup returns CDR1 SGHDT and CDR2 YYEEEE. DNA for the CDR3: TGTGCCAGCAGCCAAGGGACAGTGCAAGAGACCCAGTACTTC. Residues: CASSQGTVQETQYF.

V usage is TRBV7-3 and J usage is TRBJ2-3; TRBD1 matches 10 bases. The CDR3 extends over 17 amino acids. J lost 3 bases, V lost 1 base, and 7 bases had no gene match. Germline loops: CDR1 SGHTA, CDR2 FQGTGA. The CDR3 spells CASSLNTGTGETDTQYF. The CDR3 bases are TGTGCCAGCAGCTTAAATACCGGGACAGGGGAGACAGATACGCAGTATTTT.

The rearrangement links TRBV5-6 to TRBJ2-2; 11 bases line up with TRBD2. The CDR3 has 14 amino acids. V lost 4 bases, J lost 5 bases, and 1 base stayed unmatched. Germline CDR1 SGHDT, CDR2 YYEEEE. The chain's CDR3 is CASSRLAGTGELFF. CDR3 sequence (DNA): TGTGCCAGCAGCCGACTAGCGGGGACCGGGGAGCTGTTTTTT.

The chain joins TRBV7-8 to TRBJ1-5; D is unclear. Germline loops: CDR1 SGHVS, CDR2 FQNEAQ. V was clipped by 4 bases and J by 0 bases, with 13 bases between them. CDR3 length: 16 amino acids. The CDR3 DNA is TGTGCCAGCAGCTCGGAGACTACCCTTAGCAATCAGCCCCAGCATTTT. Residues: CASSSETTLSNQPQHF.

Concerning this clone itself: Different DNA sequences within this sample yield the same CDR3. V usage is TRBV6-6 and J usage is TRBJ1-1; D gene ambiguous. CDR3 length: 16 residues. Per germline, CDR1 MNHNY and CDR2 SVGAGI (reference sequence). Deletions cut 0 bases from V and 6 bases from J, with 17 bases between. DNA for the CDR3: TGTGCCAGCAGTTACTCGGAGACGGGGTTGCTCGCTGAAGCTTTCTTT. Its protein is CASSYSETGLLAEAFF.

This clone appeared a few times. This sequence joins TRBV5-1 and TRBJ2-1, with 12 bases that match TRBD2. This CDR3 contains 17 residues. CDR1 and CDR2 from the germline V gene are SGHRS and YFSETQ. The V segment lost 0 bases and the J segment 10 bases; nucleotides outside the gene matches: 11. The CDR3: CASSLASFTSGRNEQFF. For the CDR3, the DNA is TGCGCCAGCAGCTTGGCTTCGTTCACTAGCGGGAGGAACGAGCAGTTCTTC.

The V and J genes are TRBV30 and TRBJ1-1; perhaps TRBD1 as D (5 bases). The CDR3 covers 13 residues. With 6 bases removed from V and 3 bases from J, the gap between germline ends came to 14 bases. Germline values: CDR1 GTSNPN, CDR2 SVGIG (reference sequence). The CDR3 coding sequence is TGTGCCTGTTTGCGGTGGGGGGACACTGAAGCTTTCTTT. It yields the protein CACLRWGDTEAFF.

This chain uses TRBV21-1 with TRBJ1-2; whether TRBD1, the table's D call, matches the DNA was not checked. TRBV21-1 is labeled a pseudogene. The CDR3 has 17 residues. In nucleotides, the CDR3 is TGTGCCAGCCTCAAGGGGGCGGCCCCAAAGGATCTCTATGGCTACACCTTC. Its protein is CASLKGAAPKDLYGYTF.

Only one count was recorded for this clone. The genes are TRBV11-2 and TRBJ1-1; weak D call: TRBD1 (6 bases). In germline, CDR1 is SGHAT, CDR2 FQNNGV. The CDR3 is 17 amino acids. Between the trimmed V and J ends, which lost 3 bases and 1 base, there was a span of 18 bases. The CDR3 DNA sequence: TGTGCCAGCAGCTTCTGGGGTGGACGGACAGAGAACACTGAAGCTTTCTTT. Protein product: CASSFWGGRTENTEAFF.

The genes are TRBV7-2 and TRBJ1-6; unclear D gene. Germline-derived CDR1 and CDR2 are SGHTA and FQGNSA. Trimming stripped 3 bases from V and 10 bases from J, with 13 bases between. This CDR3 spans 14 amino acids. CDR3: CASSFSPGYSPLHF. The DNA of the CDR3 is TGTGCCAGCAGCTTCTCGCCAGGATACTCACCCCTCCACTTT.

The CDR3 DNA sequence: TGTGCCAGCAGCGGGTCCGGGACTAGCAGTCCATCTGAGCAGTTCTTC. As protein: CASSGSGTSSPSEQFF. V and J are TRBV7-8 and TRBJ2-1; 9 bases match TRBD2. The CDR3 is 16 amino acids. Germline V lookup: CDR1 SGHVS, CDR2 FQNEAQ. J gave up 9 bases and V 5 bases, and 14 bases lay outside the gene matches.

V is TRBV27 and J is TRBJ1-1; TRBD1 matches 10 bases. The CDR3 loop spans 15 amino acids. CDR1 is MNHEY and CDR2 is SMNVEV in the germline V gene (reference sequence). J gave up 2 bases and V 6 bases, and 6 bases lay outside the gene matches. The CDR3 region has the DNA TGTGCCAGCAGGGGACAGGGGCGACGTAACACTGAAGCTTTCTTT. It translates to CASRGQGRRNTEAFF.

J is TRBJ1-2 and V is TRBV9; possible D gene TRBD1, 6 bases. Trimming stripped 4 bases from V and 6 bases from J, with 28 bases between. The CDR3 is 18 residues long. CDR1 SGDLS and CDR2 YYNGEE come from the germline V gene. CDR3 sequence (DNA): TGTGCCAGCAGCCCCCTACTCTTATCTGAGACAGGTAGGGATGGCTACACCTTC. This translates into CASSPLLLSETGRDGYTF.

This rearrangement joins TRBV19 to TRBJ1-4; possible D gene TRBD1, 5 bases. The CDR3 runs 14 residues. Germline V gene lookup returns CDR1 LNHDA and CDR2 SQIVND (reference sequence). The V end lost 0 bases, the J end lost 8 bases, and 10 bases lay between the germline ends. The DNA for the CDR3 is TGTGCCAGTAGTATAGAAGGGGCGCGGGAAAAACTGTTTTTT. Translating gives CASSIEGAREKLFF.